This passage covers 24 T cell receptor beta chains from one sample sequenced in a study of regulatory T cells in long-lasting Graves disease (dated by TCRdb to the early 2020s). Explained via the paper, the time point label denotes: persistent/refractory GD, antithyroid drugs over 5 years with positive TRAb. For both TCR sequencing and RNA sequencing, RNA was extracted from PBMCs in TRIzol. The library was built by means of multiplex PCR. TCRdb lists the instrument as Illumina HiSeq 4000. To build TCR beta libraries, CDR3 regions were amplified by Arm-PCR using iRepertoire HTBI primers. TCRdb redid the processing of the public reads, applying fastp at Q25 and MiXCR, and retained in-frame beta chains. Rows matching on CDR3 protein sequence are summarized as one entry with the most common DNA and genes. This sample comprises over 650,000 distinct CDR3 sequences, around 30% of them detected only once. About two fifths of the sample comes from the top ten.

The sequencing used peripheral blood mononuclear cells (PBMCs), collected when the disease was refractory, from a patient treated with antithyroid drugs. The receptor source for this set is a female donor with Graves disease.

The genes are TRBV6-5 and TRBJ2-7; possibly TRBD2 for D (6 bases). This CDR3 is built from 15 residues. Trimming pared 2 bases from V and 6 bases from J, leaving 17 bases between. Germline CDR1 MNHEY, CDR2 SVGAGI. The CDR3 is CASSYAGTRFPEQYF. DNA of the CDR3: TGTGCCAGCAGTTACGCCGGGACTCGGTTCCCCGAGCAGTACTTC.

The V call is TRBV6-1, the J call TRBJ2-1, with 7 bases lining up with TRBD2. This CDR3 has 18 residues. Trimming removed 7 bases from V and 0 bases from J; junction bases left unmatched: 15. The germline CDR1 and CDR2 sequences are MNHNS and SASEGT. As DNA, the CDR3 is TGTGCCAGCATCAGCCTAAACGGGACTAAGAGCTCCTACAATGAGCAGTTCTTC. Protein: CASISLNGTKSSYNEQFF.

This CDR3 reads CASSLNSASGGNPDTQYF. In DNA form, the CDR3 reads TGTGCCAGCAGCTTAAATTCGGCTAGCGGGGGGAATCCAGATACGCAGTATTTT. The rearrangement joins TRBV7-3 to TRBJ2-3; TRBD2 aligns across 11 bases. Germline CDR1 SGHTA, CDR2 FQGTGA. This CDR3 comprises 18 residues. Losses at the gene ends were 1 base for V and 4 bases for J; bases not matched to a gene: 10.

This clonotype was observed a handful of times. The J gene is TRBJ1-1, the V gene TRBV3-1, with D perhaps TRBD1 (6 bases). Germline V gene lookup returns CDR1 LGHDT and CDR2 YNNKEL (reference sequence). Trimming stripped 4 bases from V and 5 bases from J, with 17 bases between. The CDR3 sequence is 15 residues long. CDR3 coding DNA: TGTGCCAGCAGCCCACACCGGGGGCACCGGACTGAAGCTTTCTTT. Protein: CASSPHRGHRTEAFF.

This clonotype has a single count. J is TRBJ2-1 and V is TRBV6-1; 9 positions agree with TRBD2. The V segment lost 5 bases and the J segment 8 bases; nucleotides outside the gene matches: 7. The CDR3 covers 14 residues. Germline CDR1 MNHNS, CDR2 SASEGT. For the CDR3, the DNA is TGTGCCAGCAGTACAAGCGGGAGGACTGATGAGCAGTTCTTC. Its protein product is CASSTSGRTDEQFF.

J is TRBJ2-7 and V is TRBV28, with 8 bases identical to TRBD2. After removal of 6 bases from V and 7 bases from J, the junction contained 14 bases not matched to a gene. From germline, CDR1 is MDHEN and CDR2 SYDVKM. The CDR3 sequence is 15 residues long. The CDR3 sequence is CASSLEAGRAEEQYF. For the CDR3, the DNA is TGTGCCAGCAGCTTGGAGGCCGGGAGGGCCGAAGAGCAGTACTTC.

This clonotype occurred a few times. The chain is built from TRBV2 and TRBJ2-7, with 7 positions matching TRBD1. The CDR3 has 14 residues. Germline lookup yields CDR1 SNHLY and CDR2 FYNNEI. V was pared by 0 bases and J by 4 bases, with 3 bases of the junction left unmatched. The CDR3 DNA follows: TGTGCCAGCAGTGAAGCGACAGGGAAGTACGAGCAGTACTTC. Translation: CASSEATGKYEQYF.

This clonotype was seen a handful of times. The rearrangement uses TRBV11-1 and TRBJ1-1; a weak D match, TRBD1 (5 bases). Germline V gene lookup returns CDR1 SGHAT and CDR2 FQDESV (reference sequence). This CDR3 is built from 15 residues. Trimming shortened V by 6 bases and J by 1 base, and 15 bases separated the two germline ends. The CDR3, as DNA: TGTGCCAGCAGTCGCACGGGGGTTCCGAACACTGAAGCTTTCTTT. It encodes CASSRTGVPNTEAFF. Together with reference TRBV11-1 and TRBJ1-1, the CDR3 gives the full variable domain: EAEVAQSPRYKITEKSQAVAFWCDPISGHATLYWYRQILGQGPELLVQFQDESVVDDSQLPKDRFSAERLKGVDSTLKIQPAELGDSAMYLCASSRTGVPNTEAFFGQGTRLTVV.

V usage is TRBV12-5 and J usage is TRBJ1-1; D might be TRBD1 (5 bases). V lost 6 bases to trimming and J lost 3 bases, with 20 bases between them. The CDR3 is 16 residues long. The V gene's germline CDR1 is LGHNT and CDR2 FRNRAP. Here the CDR3 DNA reads TGTGCTAGTGGCCCGGGACGGTTGGCTTGGGACACTGAAGCTTTCTTT. The encoded protein is CASGPGRLAWDTEAFF.

The gene calls are TRBV9 and TRBJ2-7; 12 nucleotides agree with TRBD2. The J segment lost 6 bases and the V segment lost 0 bases, leaving 10 bases of the junction unmatched. CDR1 is SGDLS, CDR2 YYNGEE, per germline. The CDR3 loop spans 17 amino acids. In DNA form, the CDR3 reads TGTGCCAGCAGCGTAGGGCTAGCGGGAGGGAGGCTACGCGAGCAGTACTTC. This gives the protein CASSVGLAGGRLREQYF.

In its sample, this clonotype was seen many times. V and J are TRBV2 and TRBJ1-1, with unresolved D. V dropped 4 bases and J dropped 3 bases, with 12 bases sitting between them. Germline CDR1 is SNHLY and CDR2 is FYNNEI. The CDR3 runs 14 residues. The CDR3 DNA follows: TGTGCCAGCAGTGGTCTGGGTTTCCACACTGAAGCTTTCTTT. Its protein product is CASSGLGFHTEAFF.

This clonotype was picked up many times. The chain employs TRBV2 and TRBJ2-1; TRBD2 matches at 10 bases. CDR1 and CDR2 (germline): SNHLY, FYNNEI. This CDR3 is built from 13 residues. Trimming took 6 bases from V and 10 from J; bases not matched to a gene: 6. The CDR3 coding sequence is TGTGCCAGCAGCCTCTTAGCGGGAGGCGAGCAGTTCTTC. It codes for CASSLLAGGEQFF. Supplemented by reference TRBV2 and TRBJ2-1, the full variable domain reads EPEVTQTPSHQVTQMGQEVILRCVPISNHLYFYWYRQILGQKVEFLVSFYNNEISEKSEIFDDQFSVERPDGSNFTLKIRSTKLEDSAMYFCASSLLAGGEQFFGPGTRLTVL.

This clonotype has more than one count but fewer than ten. V and J are TRBV6-1 and TRBJ1-5, with D uncertain. The V and J ends lost 4 bases and 0 bases respectively, with 7 bases between them. Germline loops: CDR1 MNHNS, CDR2 SASEGT. The CDR3 runs to 14 residues. The CDR3 sequence is CASSVGNSNQPQHF. The CDR3 DNA is TGTGCCAGCAGTGTTGGGAATAGCAATCAGCCCCAGCATTTT.

This chain links TRBV20-1 with TRBJ2-7, with TRBD2 matching over 7 bases. V trimming: 3 bases; J trimming: 0 bases; junction bases outside the gene matches: 5. Per germline, CDR1 DFQATT and CDR2 SNEGSKA (reference sequence). The CDR3 has 14 residues. CDR3 nucleotides: TGCAGTGCTAGTCTGACGGGGGGCTCCTACGAGCAGTACTTC. This codes for CSASLTGGSYEQYF.

The table lists this clonotype with many counts. Written as DNA, the CDR3 is TGTGCCAGCAGCCCCGACCCGATGACAGGGAACTATGGCTACACCTTC. It encodes CASSPDPMTGNYGYTF. This rearrangement joins TRBV7-3 to TRBJ1-2, with 7 bases lining up with TRBD1. The CDR3 length is 16 residues. With V trimmed by 5 bases and J by 2 bases, 11 bases remained unmatched. Germline loops: CDR1 SGHTA, CDR2 FQGTGA.

This clonotype showed up just a few times. The chain joins TRBV6-1 to TRBJ2-7, with D possibly matching TRBD2 (6 bases). Trimming removed 8 bases at V and 2 bases at J, with 16 bases between. Per the germline V gene, CDR1 is MNHNS and CDR2 is SASEGT. CDR3 length: 14 amino acids. CDR3 DNA sequence: TGTGCCAGCCTTGGGGTAGCGGAAGCCTACGAGCAGTACTTC. As protein: CASLGVAEAYEQYF.

This chain connects TRBV11-3 to TRBJ1-1; D ambiguous. The CDR3 sequence is 15 residues long. Germline V lookup: CDR1 SGHNT, CDR2 YENEEA. V shed 5 bases and J shed 2 bases, with 15 bases lying between them. The CDR3 DNA sequence: TGTGCCAGCAGCCCGGAGAGGGAGGAAAACACTGAAGCTTTCTTT. This translates into CASSPEREENTEAFF. The full variable domain, rest sourced from reference TRBV11-3 and TRBJ1-1, is EAGVVQSPRYKIIEKKQPVAFWCNPISGHNTLYWYLQNLGQGPELLIRYENEEAVDDSQLPKDRFSAERLKGVDSTLKIQPAELGDSAVYLCASSPEREENTEAFFGQGTRLTVV.

Only a few counts were recorded for this clonotype. This chain uses TRBV18 with TRBJ1-1; the D is unclear. With 3 bases removed from V and 3 bases from J, the gap between germline ends came to 8 bases. The CDR3 has 13 residues. Germline CDR1 is KGHSH and CDR2 is LQKENI. The CDR3 protein is CASSPESDTEAFF. As DNA, the CDR3 is TGTGCCAGCTCACCTGAAAGTGACACTGAAGCTTTCTTT.

This clonotype has just a few counts. The rearrangement joins TRBV12-3 or TRBV12-4 to TRBJ1-5, with D tentatively TRBD1 (6 bases). The V end was cut by 1 base, the J end by 3 bases, with 10 bases between. The CDR3 totals 15 residues. Here the CDR3 DNA reads TGTGCCAGCAGTTTAGGTGACAGGTACAATCAGCCCCAGCATTTT. It encodes CASSLGDRYNQPQHF.

This clonotype was counted only a few times. The chain employs TRBV20-1 and TRBJ1-1; no clear D. V lost 3 bases and J lost 3, with 14 bases in between. This CDR3 is built from 14 residues. The germline V gene has CDR1 DFQATT and CDR2 SNEGSKA (reference sequence). CDR3 sequence reads: CSASPRPGDTEAFF. Written as DNA, the CDR3 is TGCAGTGCTAGCCCCCGACCGGGTGACACTGAAGCTTTCTTT.

The chain joins TRBV29-1 to TRBJ2-6, with D maybe TRBD1 (6 bases). This CDR3 is 15 amino acids long. Trimming removed 5 bases at V and 0 bases at J, with 11 bases between. Per germline, CDR1 SQVTM and CDR2 ANQGSEA. The CDR3 loop is CSVRQASSGANVLTF. The CDR3 DNA reads TGCAGCGTTAGACAGGCGAGCTCTGGGGCCAACGTCCTGACTTTC. The full variable domain, completed using reference TRBV29-1 and TRBJ2-6, is SAVISQKPSRDICQRGTSLTIQCQVDSQVTMMFWYRQQPGQSLTLIATANQGSEATYESGFVIDKFPISRPNLTFSTLTVSNMSPEDSSIYLCSVRQASSGANVLTFGAGSRLTVL.

This chain joins TRBV2 and TRBJ2-5; 8 bases match TRBD1. V lost 5 bases and J lost 4; bases outside the gene matches: 6. CDR3 size: 14 residues. Germline V gene lookup returns CDR1 SNHLY and CDR2 FYNNEI. Here the CDR3 reads CASSRIQGGETQYF. CDR3 coding DNA: TGTGCCAGCAGTCGTATACAGGGGGGAGAGACCCAGTACTTC.

The CDR3 sequence: CASSHGLAGANTGELFF. CDR3 nucleotides: TGTGCCAGCAGCCACGGACTAGCGGGCGCGAACACCGGGGAGCTGTTTTTT. The rearrangement uses TRBV14 and TRBJ2-2; TRBD2 aligns across 11 bases. Germline CDR1 SGHDN, CDR2 FVKESK. Unmatched junction bases numbered 3, after V lost 3 bases and J lost 0 bases. This CDR3 spans 17 amino acids.

The genes are TRBV20-1 and TRBJ2-7; D is possibly TRBD2 (6 bases). V lost 5 bases and J 5 bases, leaving 13 bases between the germline ends. The CDR3 is made up of 12 amino acids. Germline V CDR1 and CDR2: DFQATT, SNEGSKA (reference sequence). The CDR3 reads CSAAAGFDEQYF. Written as DNA, the CDR3 is TGCAGTGCTGCCGCGGGATTCGACGAGCAGTACTTC.